This TCR beta chain was obtained from a study of T cells after yellow fever vaccination. Study-wide points: FACS-sorted repertoires could harbor abundant contaminating bulk-population clonotypes. Compared with primary, the secondary response was weaker and peaked at day 5, not 15.

With respect to this clonotype: Its antigen is undetermined.

TCRdb re-analysed the 5' RACE reads in MiXCR, keeping a single row per CDR3 protein. The table has hundreds of thousands of distinct CDR3 sequences, 9% to 15% seen once. The CDR3 runs to 16 residues. V dropped 5 bases and J dropped 7; count of bases not matched to a gene: 10. The V call is TRBV12-3 or TRBV12-4, the J call TRBJ2-1; 11 bases map to TRBD2. The sequence came from a man in his thirties or forties who received the YFV17D yellow fever vaccine. The sample was PBMCs, taken on the day of the yellow fever booster vaccination. CDR3: CASSPSTGTSGNEQFF. In DNA form, the CDR3 reads TGTGCCAGCAGTCCTTCGACCGGGACTAGCGGTAATGAGCAGTTCTTC.